The 18 T cell receptor beta chains below come from one sample, sequenced in a study of a mutant IDH1 vaccine in newly diagnosed glioma. Time point meaning: week 5, during vaccination. The investigators gave 300 ug of mutant IDH1 20-mer peptide in each vaccine dose, together with topical imiquimod. The antigens these receptors bind are not known. TCRdb's copy holds only in-frame clones and misses some; the assay was immunoSEQ multiplex PCR. The data hold about 83,000 clones, with over 75% observed a single time. The sample consisted of PBMCs, taken from a glioma patient whose treatment included an IDH1 peptide vaccine. These receptors originate from a woman in her forties or fifties with glioma.

The chain uses TRBV7-9 and TRBJ2-1, with TRBD1 as a possible D gene (6 bases). V was trimmed by 4 bases and J by 4 bases, leaving 14 bases between them. Germline V gene sequence: CDR1 SEHNR, CDR2 FQNEAQ (reference sequence). This CDR3 is 15 amino acids long. CDR3 bases: TGTGCCAGCAGCTACGAACAGGGCTTGTACAATGAGCAGTTCTTC. Its protein is CASSYEQGLYNEQFF.

The chain is built from TRBV7-9 and TRBJ2-1, with 11 bases aligning to TRBD2. CDR3 size: 16 residues. Trimming cost V 5 bases and J 6 bases; bases outside gene matches: 9. Germline V lookup: CDR1 SEHNR, CDR2 FQNEAQ (reference sequence). CDR3 sequence: CASSPPGTSGFNEQFF. CDR3 DNA sequence: TGTGCCAGCAGCCCTCCCGGGACTAGCGGTTTCAATGAGCAGTTCTTC.

The chain employs TRBV11-2 and TRBJ2-3; 10 bases match TRBD2. CDR3 length: 15 residues. The J segment lost 5 bases and the V segment lost 4 bases, leaving 6 bases of the junction unmatched. Germline V CDR1 and CDR2: SGHAT, FQNNGV. The CDR3 bases are TGTGCCAGCAGCTCTCTAGCGGGAGAAGTAGATACGCAGTATTTT. This codes for CASSSLAGEVDTQYF.

The chain is built from TRBV20-1 and TRBJ1-5; D unclear. There are 11 residues in the CDR3. V lost 6 bases, J lost 7 bases, and 10 bases lay in between. Germline CDR1 and CDR2: DFQATT and SNEGSKA (reference sequence). This chain's CDR3 is CSARTTQPQHF. The CDR3 bases are TGCAGTGCCCGGACCACGCAGCCCCAGCATTTT.

This clone was seen only once. The J gene is TRBJ2-1, the V gene TRBV18; 12 bases match TRBD2. This CDR3 is 15 amino acids long. Germline lookup yields CDR1 KGHSH and CDR2 LQKENI. The trim removed 2 bases at V and 4 bases at J, leaving 0 bases unmatched. The CDR3: CASSPGLAGYNEQFF. CDR3 bases: TGTGCCAGCTCACCAGGACTAGCGGGATACAATGAGCAGTTCTTC.

The rearrangement links TRBV7-2 to TRBJ1-1; the D gene is possibly TRBD1 (6 bases). The length of the CDR3 is 16 residues. V gave up 1 base and J gave up 5 bases, with 17 bases separating them. CDR1 SGHTA and CDR2 FQGNSA come from the germline V gene. The CDR3 DNA sequence: TGTGCCAGCAGCTTAGTGTTTCAGGGACAAAAGACTGAAGCTTTCTTT. This encodes CASSLVFQGQKTEAFF.

This sequence joins TRBV6-1 and TRBJ2-7; TRBD1 aligns across 8 bases. The CDR3 sequence is 14 residues long. The ends lost 4 bases at V and 3 bases at J; junction bases unmatched: 5. Per germline, CDR1 MNHNS and CDR2 SASEGT. The CDR3 DNA reads as TGTGCCAGCAGTGTCAACAGGGGGAGCTACGAGCAGTACTTC. Its protein product is CASSVNRGSYEQYF.

This clone was counted a single time. V usage is TRBV5-1 and J usage is TRBJ2-5, with 12 bases lining up with TRBD2. CDR1 and CDR2 from the germline V gene are SGHRS and YFSETQ. The CDR3 sequence is 14 residues long. J lost 5 bases, V lost 5 bases, and 4 bases had no gene match. CDR3 region: CASRTSGRTETQYF. In DNA form, the CDR3 reads TGCGCCAGCAGGACTAGCGGGAGAACTGAGACCCAGTACTTC.

The V and J genes are TRBV27 and TRBJ2-1, with a tentative D call TRBD2 (6 bases). Germline loops: CDR1 MNHEY, CDR2 SMNVEV (reference sequence). V was cut by 3 bases and J by 3 bases, with 12 bases left in between. The CDR3 is 15 amino acids. As DNA, the CDR3 is TGTGCCAGCAGTTTGACGAGCGGGTTCTACAATGAGCAGTTCTTC. Translating it yields CASSLTSGFYNEQFF.

V usage is TRBV10-1 and J usage is TRBJ2-1, with 10 bases that match TRBD2. The CDR3 length is 15 residues. Losses at the gene ends were 5 bases for V and 4 bases for J; bases not matched to a gene: 5. The germline V gene has CDR1 WNHNN and CDR2 SYGVQD (reference sequence). The chain's CDR3 is CASSLGLAVYNEQFF. CDR3 nucleotides: TGCGCCAGCAGTCTAGGACTAGCGGTTTACAATGAGCAGTTCTTC.

The rearrangement uses TRBV7-2 and TRBJ2-7; 7 nucleotides line up with TRBD2. CDR3 length equals 13 residues. Trimming removed 5 bases from V and 5 bases from J; junction bases left unmatched: 6. Germline values: CDR1 SGHTA, CDR2 FQGNSA. The CDR3 DNA sequence: TGTGCCAGCAGCCAGGGAGGGATAAACGAGCAGTACTTC. It translates to CASSQGGINEQYF.

The chain couples TRBV4-1 to TRBJ2-2; 16 nucleotides match TRBD2. Losses at the gene ends were 3 bases for V and 5 bases for J; bases not matched to a gene: 0. The germline CDR1 and CDR2 sequences are MGHRA and YSYEKL. This CDR3 region has 16 residues. In DNA, the CDR3 is TGCGCCAGCAGCCAGGGACTAGCGGGGGGGACCGGGGAGCTGTTTTTT. Its protein is CASSQGLAGGTGELFF.

This chain's CDR3 is CASSVFQVGVGTEAFF. CDR3 DNA: TGTGCCAGCAGCGTCTTCCAGGTGGGGGTTGGCACTGAAGCTTTCTTT. This chain joins TRBV9 and TRBJ1-1, with a tentative D call TRBD1 (5 bases). V was pared by 2 bases and J by 4 bases, with 18 bases between. The CDR3 extends over 16 amino acids. Germline values: CDR1 SGDLS, CDR2 YYNGEE.

This sequence joins TRBV11-1 and TRBJ2-6, with 12 bases aligning to TRBD1. CDR3 size: 18 residues. Trimming at V came to 6 bases and at J to 3 bases, leaving 9 bases not matched to a gene. Germline CDR1 is SGHAT and CDR2 is FQDESV (reference sequence). The CDR3 DNA is TGTGCCAGCAGAAAGGGGGGACAGGGGGCAAATGGGGCCAACGTCCTGACTTTC. Its protein is CASRKGGQGANGANVLTF.

The chain joins TRBV5-1 to TRBJ2-5, with D possibly called TRBD1 or TRBD2 (5 bases each). The V end lost 0 bases, the J end lost 5 bases, and 14 bases lay between the germline ends. This CDR3 contains 15 residues. Germline V CDR1 and CDR2: SGHRS, YFSETQ. CDR3 region: CASSLGLEGTETQYF. The CDR3 coding sequence is TGCGCCAGCAGCTTGGGTCTTGAGGGGACGGAGACCCAGTACTTC.

This clone appeared once. The chain combines TRBV6-1 with TRBJ2-3; no clear D gene. The CDR3 is made up of 17 amino acids. In germline, CDR1 is MNHNS, CDR2 SASEGT. V was clipped by 2 bases and J by 1 base, with 16 bases between them. CDR3 sequence: CASSEPIGLPGTDTQYF. Here the CDR3 DNA reads TGTGCCAGCAGTGAACCGATAGGTTTACCGGGCACAGATACGCAGTATTTT.

The chain recombines TRBV5-1 with TRBJ1-1; D remains ambiguous. The V gene's germline CDR1 is SGHRS and CDR2 YFSETQ. The CDR3 is 13 amino acids. Trimming left V 0 bases short and J 0 bases short, with 3 bases between. The CDR3 here is CASSLGVNTEAFF. The CDR3 DNA is TGCGCCAGCAGCTTGGGGGTGAACACTGAAGCTTTCTTT. Looking up the rest from reference TRBV5-1 and TRBJ1-1 gives the full variable domain: KAGVTQTPRYLIKTRGQQVTLSCSPISGHRSVSWYQQTPGQGLQFLFEYFSETQRNKGNFPGRFSGRQFSNSRSEMNVSTLELGDSALYLCASSLGVNTEAFFGQGTRLTVV.

V and J are TRBV28 and TRBJ2-1, with D possibly being TRBD2 (6 bases). Germline V gene lookup returns CDR1 MDHEN and CDR2 SYDVKM. The length of the CDR3 is 15 residues. V shed 8 bases and J shed 1 base, with 15 bases lying between them. CDR3 nucleotides: TGTGCCAGCCTCCAAGCGGGTGAGTCCTACAATGAGCAGTTCTTC. This translates into CASLQAGESYNEQFF.